The 19 T cell receptor beta chains listed next were all sequenced from one sample in a study of identical twins. One entry per CDR3 protein, called by TCRdb with MiXCR from the 5' RACE reads. The sample lists fewer than 900,000 distinct CDR3 sequences, approximately 21% occurring once. These records were also assigned to another study, of T cells expressing NK-cell markers.

The sample taken for sequencing was PBMCs. The source is a woman under 30 in good health.

The chain recombines TRBV7-9 with TRBJ1-2; D gene uncertain. CDR3 length: 13 residues. CDR1 is SEHNR, CDR2 FQNEAQ, per germline (reference sequence). The ends were cut back, 4 bases at V and 6 bases at J, with 12 bases in the middle. The CDR3 DNA reads TGTGCCAGCAGCTGGACCACAGAGGATGGCTACACCTTC. Translation: CASSWTTEDGYTF.

The V call is TRBV7-2, the J call TRBJ1-3; TRBD1 might be the D (5 bases). V lost 0 bases and J 5 bases, leaving 11 bases between the germline ends. The CDR3 totals 15 residues. The germline gives CDR1 SGHTA, CDR2 FQGNSA. The CDR3 here is CASSLAGTLRNTIYF. CDR3 in DNA: TGTGCCAGCAGCTTAGCCGGGACTCTTAGAAACACCATATATTTT.

The chain joins TRBV20-1 to TRBJ1-1; possibly TRBD1 for D (6 bases). V lost 3 bases, J lost 3 bases, and 14 bases lay in between. Germline V gene lookup returns CDR1 DFQATT and CDR2 SNEGSKA (reference sequence). This CDR3 is 14 amino acids long. This chain's CDR3 is CSARGTGFDTEAFF. CDR3 bases: TGCAGTGCTAGGGGTACAGGGTTCGACACTGAAGCTTTCTTT.

This clonotype came up once. The chain combines TRBV11-1 with TRBJ1-2; TRBD1 matches 11 bases. This CDR3 is built from 14 residues. The germline V gene encodes CDR1 SGHAT and CDR2 FQDESV (reference sequence). Trimming took 3 bases from V and 6 from J; bases not matched to a gene: 3. The CDR3 sequence is CASSFRTGGDGYTF. The CDR3 coding sequence is TGTGCCAGCAGCTTTCGGACAGGGGGCGATGGCTACACCTTC.

This clonotype turned up a few times. The chain recombines TRBV24-1 with TRBJ2-3; D may correspond to TRBD1 or TRBD2 (5 bases each). V dropped 4 bases and J dropped 2 bases, with 9 bases sitting between them. Per the germline V gene, CDR1 is KGHDR and CDR2 is SFDVKD. This CDR3 is built from 14 residues. CDR3 DNA: TGTGCCACCAGTGACCGGGACCTCACAGATACGCAGTATTTT. Protein sequence: CATSDRDLTDTQYF.

This clonotype was seen more than once but under ten times. This chain links TRBV7-9 with TRBJ1-1, with D unclear. CDR3 length: 16 residues. V was shortened by 5 bases and J by 5 bases, with 21 bases between the two germline ends. CDR1 is SEHNR and CDR2 is FQNEAQ in the germline V gene (reference sequence). As DNA, the CDR3 is TGTGCCAGCAGCCCCCGCAGGCCGGGCCTGAGGACTGAAGCTTTCTTT. This codes for CASSPRRPGLRTEAFF.

This clonotype was detected a few times. The V call is TRBV20-1, the J call TRBJ1-1; no clear D gene. Germline V gives CDR1 DFQATT, CDR2 SNEGSKA (reference sequence). V dropped 3 bases and J dropped 1 base, with 9 bases sitting between them. This CDR3 spans 13 amino acids. CDR3 nucleotides: TGCAGTGCTAGCCGAGATTCGAACACTGAAGCTTTCTTT. It yields the protein CSASRDSNTEAFF.

CDR3 sequence: CASTLVGLPGLGTGELFF. As DNA, the CDR3 is TGTGCCAGCACCCTTGTGGGACTCCCTGGGCTGGGTACCGGGGAGCTGTTTTTT. This rearrangement joins TRBV11-2 to TRBJ2-2, with D possibly being TRBD2 (6 bases). The ends were cut back, 7 bases at V and 5 bases at J, with 26 bases in the middle. Germline V gene data show CDR1 as SGHAT and CDR2 as FQNNGV. The CDR3 is 18 amino acids.

The V and J genes are TRBV3-1 and TRBJ2-7, with 10 bases identical to TRBD2. V dropped 1 base and J dropped 2; count of bases not matched to a gene: 5. There are 16 residues in the CDR3. Germline loops: CDR1 LGHDT, CDR2 YNNKEL (reference sequence). DNA for the CDR3: TGTGCCAGCAGCCAAGGGGTAGCGGGAGGACCCTACGAGCAGTACTTC. Translating it yields CASSQGVAGGPYEQYF.

The chain carries TRBV11-2 and TRBJ1-1; perhaps TRBD1 as D (5 bases). The CDR3 is 15 amino acids. Germline V CDR1 and CDR2: SGHAT, FQNNGV. The V gene lost 3 bases and the J gene lost 6 bases, with 17 bases spanning the gap. CDR3 sequence reads: CASSFEASPGAEAFF. CDR3 sequence (DNA): TGTGCCAGCAGCTTTGAGGCCAGCCCGGGGGCTGAAGCTTTCTTT.

The table lists this clonotype with a few counts. The CDR3 DNA reads TGTGCCAGCATCTCCAAGGGGCAGTCCTACAATGAGCAGTTCTTC. This encodes CASISKGQSYNEQFF. This rearrangement joins TRBV12-3 or TRBV12-4 to TRBJ2-1, with D maybe TRBD1 (5 bases). V was pared by 7 bases and J by 1 base, with 14 bases between. This CDR3 is 15 amino acids long.

This clonotype was detected only a few times. This chain joins TRBV10-3 and TRBJ2-7; TRBD2 agrees at 14 bases. Germline V gene sequence: CDR1 ENHRY, CDR2 SYGVKD. The CDR3 spans 16 residues. With 6 bases clipped from V and 3 bases from J, the junction kept 7 bases outside the gene matches. CDR3 protein: CAIRGLAGATDYEQYF. The CDR3 DNA sequence: TGTGCCATCAGGGGACTAGCGGGAGCCACCGACTACGAGCAGTACTTC.

V usage is TRBV4-2 and J usage is TRBJ2-2; D unclear. The CDR3 runs to 13 residues. Germline-derived CDR1 and CDR2 are LGHNA and YNFKEQ. Trimming took 4 bases from V and 9 from J, leaving 12 bases between them. This CDR3 reads CASSRVAGRELFF. CDR3 sequence (DNA): TGTGCCAGCAGCCGAGTAGCTGGAAGGGAGCTGTTTTTT.

This clonotype was seen a few times. V usage is TRBV12-3 or TRBV12-4 and J usage is TRBJ2-2; a possible D gene is TRBD1 (5 bases). V was pared by 7 bases and J by 1 base, with 10 bases between. This CDR3 comprises 14 residues. CDR3 loop: CASTPDRNTGELFF. In DNA, the CDR3 is TGTGCCAGCACCCCCGACAGGAACACCGGGGAGCTGTTTTTT.

This clonotype was seen only a few times. The rearrangement links TRBV21-1 to TRBJ2-1; the table's D call, TRBD2, was not checked against the DNA. TRBV21-1 is assigned pseudogene status. The CDR3 is made up of 16 amino acids. The CDR3: CASSKPTSGRRNEQFF. CDR3 DNA sequence: TGTGCCAGCAGCAAACCCACTAGCGGGAGGCGAAATGAGCAGTTCTTC.

This clonotype was seen at least ten times. The chain uses TRBV18 and TRBJ1-1; TRBD1 is a possible D gene (5 bases). The CDR3 length is 14 residues. V lost 3 bases to trimming and J lost 4 bases, with 12 bases between them. Germline CDR1 KGHSH, CDR2 LQKENI. CDR3 in DNA: TGTGCCAGCTCACCCCAGACAGATCTCACTGAAGCTTTCTTT. Its protein product is CASSPQTDLTEAFF.

This chain uses TRBV2 with TRBJ2-5; the D gene is possibly TRBD1 (5 bases). This CDR3 contains 14 residues. Germline values: CDR1 SNHLY, CDR2 FYNNEI. The V end was cut by 10 bases, the J end by 5 bases, with 20 bases between. The CDR3 DNA sequence: TGTGCCACCACCAGAACTCAGGGTGGGGAGACCCAGTACTTC. This translates into CATTRTQGGETQYF.

This clonotype was observed a handful of times. The gene calls are TRBV12-3 or TRBV12-4 and TRBJ1-6, with no clear D. The V gene lost 5 bases and the J gene lost 3 bases, with 8 bases spanning the gap. The CDR3 has 14 amino acids. CDR3 sequence: CASSPMGYNSPLHF. The CDR3 DNA reads TGTGCCAGCAGTCCCATGGGCTATAATTCACCCCTCCACTTT.

The chain has TRBV5-1 and TRBJ2-1; TRBD1 matches at 9 bases. Germline V gene data show CDR1 as SGHRS and CDR2 as YFSETQ. V lost 4 bases to trimming and J lost 5 bases; unmatched junction nucleotides: 13. CDR3 length: 17 amino acids. The CDR3 reads CASSPSRDRARDNEQFF. The CDR3 DNA follows: TGCGCCAGCAGCCCGTCCCGGGACAGGGCAAGGGACAATGAGCAGTTCTTC. The whole variable domain, filled in from reference TRBV5-1 and TRBJ2-1, reads KAGVTQTPRYLIKTRGQQVTLSCSPISGHRSVSWYQQTPGQGLQFLFEYFSETQRNKGNFPGRFSGRQFSNSRSEMNVSTLELGDSALYLCASSPSRDRARDNEQFFGPGTRLTVL.